This TCR beta chain derives from a study of control samples from healthy donors and cancer patients. This table comes from immunoSEQ multiplex PCR, and its TCRdb copy is limited to in-frame clones, with some not included. Among 80,000 or so clones listed, 91% were seen once. The sequence was obtained from a man over 45 in good health. Sequencing was done on a sample of blood.

This chain's CDR3 is CASSQRGVTADTQYF. In DNA, the CDR3 is TGTGCCAGCAGTCAGCGGGGGGTAACAGCCGATACGCAGTATTTT. This chain joins TRBV9 and TRBJ2-3; 9 bases are shared with TRBD2. CDR1 is SGDLS, CDR2 YYNGEE, per germline. There are 15 residues in the CDR3. V lost 5 bases and J lost 6; bases outside the gene matches: 10.